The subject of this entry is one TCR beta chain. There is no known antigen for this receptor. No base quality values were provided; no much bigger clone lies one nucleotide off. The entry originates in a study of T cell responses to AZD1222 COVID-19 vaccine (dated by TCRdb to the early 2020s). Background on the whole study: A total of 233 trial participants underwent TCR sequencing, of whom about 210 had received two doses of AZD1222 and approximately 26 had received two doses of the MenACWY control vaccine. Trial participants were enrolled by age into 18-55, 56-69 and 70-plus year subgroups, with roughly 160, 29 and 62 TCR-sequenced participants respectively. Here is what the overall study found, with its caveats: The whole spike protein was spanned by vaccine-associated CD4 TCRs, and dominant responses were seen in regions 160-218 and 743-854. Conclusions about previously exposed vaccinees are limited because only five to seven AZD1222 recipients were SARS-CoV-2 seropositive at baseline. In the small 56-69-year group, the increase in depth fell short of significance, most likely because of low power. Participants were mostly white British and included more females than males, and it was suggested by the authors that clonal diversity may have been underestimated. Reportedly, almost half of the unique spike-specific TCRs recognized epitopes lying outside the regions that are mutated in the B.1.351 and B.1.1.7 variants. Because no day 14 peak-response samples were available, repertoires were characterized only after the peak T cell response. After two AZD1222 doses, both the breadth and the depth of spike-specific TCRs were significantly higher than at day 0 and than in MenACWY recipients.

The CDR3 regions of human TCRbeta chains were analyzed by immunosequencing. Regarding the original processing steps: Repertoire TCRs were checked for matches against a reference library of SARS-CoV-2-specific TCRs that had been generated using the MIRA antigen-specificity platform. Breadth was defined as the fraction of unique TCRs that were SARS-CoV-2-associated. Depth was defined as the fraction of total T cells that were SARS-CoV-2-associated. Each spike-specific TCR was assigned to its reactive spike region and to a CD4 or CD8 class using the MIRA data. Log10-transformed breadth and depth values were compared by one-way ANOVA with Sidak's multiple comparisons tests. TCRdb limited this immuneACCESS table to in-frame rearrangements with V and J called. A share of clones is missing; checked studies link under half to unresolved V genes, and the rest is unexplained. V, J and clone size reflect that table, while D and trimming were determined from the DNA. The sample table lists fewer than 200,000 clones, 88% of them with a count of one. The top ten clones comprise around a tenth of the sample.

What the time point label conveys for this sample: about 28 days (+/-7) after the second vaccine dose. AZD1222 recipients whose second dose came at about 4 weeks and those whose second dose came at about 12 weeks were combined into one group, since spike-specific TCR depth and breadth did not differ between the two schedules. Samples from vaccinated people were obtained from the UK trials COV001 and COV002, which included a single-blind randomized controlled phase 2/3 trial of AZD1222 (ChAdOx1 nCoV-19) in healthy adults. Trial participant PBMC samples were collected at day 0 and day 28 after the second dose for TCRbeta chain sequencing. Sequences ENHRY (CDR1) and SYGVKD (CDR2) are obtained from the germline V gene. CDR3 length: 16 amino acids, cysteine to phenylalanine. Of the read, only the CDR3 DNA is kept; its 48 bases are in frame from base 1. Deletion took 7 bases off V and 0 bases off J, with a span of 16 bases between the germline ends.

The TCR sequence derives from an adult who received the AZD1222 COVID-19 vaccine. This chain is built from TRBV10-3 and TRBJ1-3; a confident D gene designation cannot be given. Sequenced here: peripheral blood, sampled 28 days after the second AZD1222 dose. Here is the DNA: TGTGCCATCACCCTCTCTGGGGTCAACTCTGGAAACACCATATATTTT. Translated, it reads CAITLSGVNSGNTIYF.